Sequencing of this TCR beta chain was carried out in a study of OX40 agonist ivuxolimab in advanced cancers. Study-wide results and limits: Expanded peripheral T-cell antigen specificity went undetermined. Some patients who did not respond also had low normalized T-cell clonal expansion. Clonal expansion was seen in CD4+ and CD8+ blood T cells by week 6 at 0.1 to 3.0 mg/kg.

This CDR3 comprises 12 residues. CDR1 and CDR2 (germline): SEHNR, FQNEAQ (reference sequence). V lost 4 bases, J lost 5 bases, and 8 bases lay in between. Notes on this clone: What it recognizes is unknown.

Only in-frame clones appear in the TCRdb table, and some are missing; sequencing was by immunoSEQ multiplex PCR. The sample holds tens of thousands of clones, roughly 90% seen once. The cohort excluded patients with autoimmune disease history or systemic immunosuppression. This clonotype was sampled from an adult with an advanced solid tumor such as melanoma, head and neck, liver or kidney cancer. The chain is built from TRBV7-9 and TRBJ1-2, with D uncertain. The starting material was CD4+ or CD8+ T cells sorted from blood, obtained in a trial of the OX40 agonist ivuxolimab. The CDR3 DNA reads TGTGCCAGCAGCTCCCCGGGGTATGGCTACACCTTC. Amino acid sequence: CASSSPGYGYTF. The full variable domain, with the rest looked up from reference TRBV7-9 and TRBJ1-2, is DTGVSQNPRHKITKRGQNVTFRCDPISEHNRLYWYRQTLGQGPEFLTYFQNEAQLEKSRLLSDRFSAERPKGSFSTLEIQRTEQGDSAMYLCASSSPGYGYTFGSGTRLTVV.